These T cell receptor beta chains were read from a single sample in a study of shared clonotypes between healthy human individuals. The repertoire was sequenced with immunoSEQ multiplex PCR; TCRdb's copy has only in-frame clones and lacks some. The sample shows approximately 500,000 clones, over 60% of them seen only once. Sequencing used PBMCs. Source of these receptors: a woman aged 35 to 49 in good health. Some clones in this sample may be carry-over from other donors' samples. CDR3s include the opening cysteine and the closing phenylalanine or tryptophan. Fields, in order: CDR3 protein, CDR3 DNA, CDR3 length, V gene, clone size, J gene, D gene. D genes are given only for firm matches. The size field is filled for only some rows; it gives once, few, many or a size class.

cdr3_aa: CASSVRSQNTEAFF; cdr3_nt: TGTGCCAGCAGCGTCAGATCACAGAACACTGAAGCTTTCTTT; cdr3_length: 14; v_call: TRBV9; clone_size: NA; j_call: TRBJ1-1; d_call: NA
cdr3_aa: CASGQEATGEQFF; cdr3_nt: TGTGCCAGCGGCCAAGAAGCAACGGGAGAGCAGTTCTTC; cdr3_length: 13; v_call: TRBV4-2; clone_size: NA; j_call: TRBJ2-1; d_call: NA
cdr3_aa: CASSLVLYEQYF; cdr3_nt: TGTGCCAGCAGCTTAGTTCTCTACGAGCAGTACTTC; cdr3_length: 12; v_call: TRBV7-9; clone_size: NA; j_call: TRBJ2-7; d_call: NA
cdr3_aa: CASLLPYRGTRDGYTF; cdr3_nt: TGTGCCAGCCTATTACCGTACAGGGGAACAAGGGATGGCTACACCTTC; cdr3_length: 16; v_call: TRBV2; clone_size: NA; j_call: TRBJ1-2; d_call: TRBD1
cdr3_aa: CASRDPGTATYEQYF; cdr3_nt: TGTGCCAGCAGGGATCCCGGGACGGCCACCTACGAGCAGTACTTC; cdr3_length: 15; v_call: TRBV11-2; clone_size: NA; j_call: TRBJ2-7; d_call: NA
cdr3_aa: CASSKAGGGNTEAFF; cdr3_nt: TGTGCCAGCAGCAAAGCAGGGGGCGGGAACACTGAAGCTTTCTTT; cdr3_length: 15; v_call: TRBV21-1; clone_size: NA; j_call: TRBJ1-1; d_call: NA
cdr3_aa: CAWSGLSGSYNEQFF; cdr3_nt: TGTGCCTGGTCCGGCTTATCGGGGTCCTACAATGAGCAGTTCTTC; cdr3_length: 15; v_call: TRBV30; clone_size: NA; j_call: TRBJ2-1; d_call: NA
cdr3_aa: CASSFRDIGNTIYF; cdr3_nt: TGTGCCAGCAGCTTCCGGGACATTGGAAACACCATATATTTT; cdr3_length: 14; v_call: TRBV13; clone_size: NA; j_call: TRBJ1-3; d_call: NA
cdr3_aa: CASSVGGGQYNEQFF; cdr3_nt: TGTGCCAGCAGCGTAGGAGGCGGGCAATACAATGAGCAGTTCTTC; cdr3_length: 15; v_call: TRBV9; clone_size: NA; j_call: TRBJ2-1; d_call: NA
cdr3_aa: CASSKRTDTMNEKLFF; cdr3_nt: TGTGCCAGCAGCAAAAGGACAGACACTATGAATGAAAAACTGTTTTTT; cdr3_length: 16; v_call: TRBV6-6; clone_size: NA; j_call: TRBJ1-4; d_call: NA
cdr3_aa: CASRRTSGTYEQYF; cdr3_nt: TGTGCCAGCAGGAGGACTAGCGGGACTTACGAGCAGTACTTC; cdr3_length: 14; v_call: TRBV6-6; clone_size: NA; j_call: TRBJ2-7; d_call: TRBD2
cdr3_aa: CASSLVRGNGELFF; cdr3_nt: TGTGCCAGCAGCTTAGTTCGCGGGAACGGGGAGCTGTTTTTT; cdr3_length: 14; v_call: TRBV13; clone_size: NA; j_call: TRBJ2-2; d_call: NA
cdr3_aa: CASSFYPGELFF; cdr3_nt: TGTGCCAGCAGCTTCTATCCCGGGGAGCTGTTTTTT; cdr3_length: 12; v_call: TRBV5-8; clone_size: NA; j_call: TRBJ2-2; d_call: NA
cdr3_aa: CASSPAGTVNEQYF; cdr3_nt: TGTGCCAGCTCACCAGCCGGGACAGTCAACGAGCAGTACTTC; cdr3_length: 14; v_call: TRBV28; clone_size: NA; j_call: TRBJ2-7; d_call: TRBD1
cdr3_aa: CASSFGVTVNEQFF; cdr3_nt: TGTGCCAGCAGTTTTGGGGTGACAGTCAATGAGCAGTTCTTC; cdr3_length: 14; v_call: TRBV27; clone_size: NA; j_call: TRBJ2-1; d_call: NA
cdr3_aa: CASSLDSTSSYEQYF; cdr3_nt: TGTGCCAGCAGCTTAGACAGCACATCATCCTACGAGCAGTACTTC; cdr3_length: 15; v_call: TRBV7-3; clone_size: once; j_call: TRBJ2-7; d_call: NA
cdr3_aa: CASSLGGDYEQYF; cdr3_nt: TGTGCCAGCAGCTTAGGCGGGGACTACGAGCAGTACTTC; cdr3_length: 13; v_call: TRBV7-9; clone_size: NA; j_call: TRBJ2-7; d_call: NA
cdr3_aa: CASSLIIPKRDGGTGELFF; cdr3_nt: TGCGCCAGCAGCCTTATTATTCCAAAGCGGGACGGCGGCACCGGGGAGCTGTTTTTT; cdr3_length: 19; v_call: TRBV4-1; clone_size: NA; j_call: TRBJ2-2; d_call: TRBD2
cdr3_aa: CASSLGIGQGNQPQHF; cdr3_nt: TGTGCCAGCAGCTTAGGTATAGGACAGGGCAATCAGCCCCAGCATTTT; cdr3_length: 16; v_call: TRBV7-2; clone_size: many; j_call: TRBJ1-5; d_call: TRBD1
cdr3_aa: CASSGEGVMTDTQYF; cdr3_nt: TGTGCCAGCAGCGGCGAGGGCGTAATGACAGATACGCAGTATTTT; cdr3_length: 15; v_call: TRBV9; clone_size: NA; j_call: TRBJ2-3; d_call: NA
cdr3_aa: CASSIFGTGEYEQYF; cdr3_nt: TGTGCCAGTAGTATCTTCGGGACAGGGGAATACGAGCAGTACTTC; cdr3_length: 15; v_call: TRBV19; clone_size: NA; j_call: TRBJ2-7; d_call: TRBD1
cdr3_aa: CASSGQGSGQPQHF; cdr3_nt: TGTGCCAGCAGTGGCCAGGGGTCCGGTCAGCCCCAGCATTTT; cdr3_length: 14; v_call: TRBV2; clone_size: NA; j_call: TRBJ1-5; d_call: NA
cdr3_aa: CASSLALGQSNTIYF; cdr3_nt: TGCGCCAGCAGCTTGGCGTTGGGGCAGTCCAACACCATATATTTT; cdr3_length: 15; v_call: TRBV5-1; clone_size: many; j_call: TRBJ1-3; d_call: NA
cdr3_aa: CASTKDYSYEQYF; cdr3_nt: TGTGCCAGCACCAAGGACTACTCCTACGAGCAGTACTTC; cdr3_length: 13; v_call: TRBV2; clone_size: NA; j_call: TRBJ2-7; d_call: NA
cdr3_aa: CASSTEGIDTQYF; cdr3_nt: TGTGCCAGCAGTACGGAGGGGATAGATACGCAGTATTTT; cdr3_length: 13; v_call: TRBV2; clone_size: NA; j_call: TRBJ2-3; d_call: NA
cdr3_aa: CASSDIFSGTATNEKLFF; cdr3_nt: TGTGCCAGCAGTGATATTTTCTCCGGGACAGCAACTAATGAAAAACTGTTTTTT; cdr3_length: 18; v_call: TRBV2; clone_size: NA; j_call: TRBJ1-4; d_call: TRBD1
cdr3_aa: CASSPPGGSPLHF; cdr3_nt: TGTGCCAGCAGTCCCCCGGGGGGTTCACCCCTCCACTTT; cdr3_length: 13; v_call: TRBV28; clone_size: NA; j_call: TRBJ1-6; d_call: NA
cdr3_aa: CASSPLAGAENTQYF; cdr3_nt: TGTGCCAGCAGTCCTCTAGCGGGAGCCGAAAATACGCAGTATTTT; cdr3_length: 15; v_call: TRBV6-4; clone_size: many; j_call: TRBJ2-3; d_call: TRBD2
cdr3_aa: CASSEGLAGGPYEQFF; cdr3_nt: TGCGCCAGCAGTGAGGGACTAGCGGGAGGGCCGTATGAGCAGTTCTTC; cdr3_length: 16; v_call: TRBV10-2; clone_size: NA; j_call: TRBJ2-1; d_call: TRBD2
cdr3_aa: CASSWTGGNQPQHF; cdr3_nt: TGTGCCAGCAGCTGGACAGGGGGCAATCAGCCCCAGCATTTT; cdr3_length: 14; v_call: TRBV5-6; clone_size: few; j_call: TRBJ1-5; d_call: TRBD1
cdr3_aa: CSVSFGTGGTEAFF; cdr3_nt: TGCAGCGTCTCCTTCGGGACAGGGGGCACTGAAGCTTTCTTT; cdr3_length: 14; v_call: TRBV29-1; clone_size: many; j_call: TRBJ1-1; d_call: TRBD1
cdr3_aa: CASSDISTSQGKTQYF; cdr3_nt: TGCGCCAGCTCCGATATTTCGACTAGCCAGGGGAAGACCCAGTACTTC; cdr3_length: 16; v_call: TRBV5-1; clone_size: NA; j_call: TRBJ2-5; d_call: NA
cdr3_aa: CASSPLSGSLSNQPQHF; cdr3_nt: TGTGCCAGCAGTCCCCTATCAGGGTCACTTAGCAATCAGCCCCAGCATTTT; cdr3_length: 17; v_call: TRBV28; clone_size: NA; j_call: TRBJ1-5; d_call: NA
cdr3_aa: CAWSGLGGNEQFF; cdr3_nt: TGTGCCTGGAGTGGTCTGGGAGGGAATGAGCAGTTCTTC; cdr3_length: 13; v_call: TRBV30; clone_size: NA; j_call: TRBJ2-1; d_call: TRBD2
cdr3_aa: CAISWTSGTYEQYF; cdr3_nt: TGTGCCATCAGTTGGACTAGCGGAACCTACGAGCAGTACTTC; cdr3_length: 14; v_call: TRBV10-3; clone_size: NA; j_call: TRBJ2-7; d_call: TRBD2
cdr3_aa: CASSFSLYGGTNTGELFF; cdr3_nt: TGTGCCAGCAGCTTTTCCCTCTACGGCGGGACGAACACCGGGGAGCTGTTTTTT; cdr3_length: 18; v_call: TRBV7-2; clone_size: NA; j_call: TRBJ2-2; d_call: NA
cdr3_aa: CASSLRLAGVGETQYF; cdr3_nt: TGCGCCAGCAGCTTGAGACTAGCGGGAGTGGGAGAGACCCAGTACTTC; cdr3_length: 16; v_call: TRBV5-1; clone_size: NA; j_call: TRBJ2-5; d_call: TRBD2
cdr3_aa: CASSLQGVSAFF; cdr3_nt: TGTGCCAGCAGTCTTCAGGGGGTAAGCGCTTTCTTT; cdr3_length: 12; v_call: TRBV28; clone_size: NA; j_call: TRBJ1-1; d_call: TRBD1
cdr3_aa: CASSSWTRTDTQYF; cdr3_nt: TGTGCCAGCAGCTCCTGGACTAGGACAGATACGCAGTATTTT; cdr3_length: 14; v_call: TRBV11-2; clone_size: once; j_call: TRBJ2-3; d_call: TRBD2
cdr3_aa: CASSYSRQSGYTF; cdr3_nt: TGTGCCAGCAGTTACTCGCGACAGTCTGGCTACACCTTC; cdr3_length: 13; v_call: TRBV6-5; clone_size: NA; j_call: TRBJ1-2; d_call: NA
cdr3_aa: CATSGATGARTQYF; cdr3_nt: TGTGCCACCAGCGGCGCGACAGGGGCGAGGACCCAGTACTTC; cdr3_length: 14; v_call: TRBV15; clone_size: NA; j_call: TRBJ2-5; d_call: TRBD1
cdr3_aa: CASNRDTF; cdr3_nt: TGTGCCAGCAACAGGGACACCTTC; cdr3_length: 8; v_call: TRBV2; clone_size: NA; j_call: TRBJ1-2; d_call: NA
cdr3_aa: CASSRGTEAFF; cdr3_nt: TGTGCCAGCAGCAGAGGGACTGAAGCTTTCTTT; cdr3_length: 11; v_call: TRBV7-8; clone_size: few; j_call: TRBJ1-1; d_call: NA
cdr3_aa: CASSPSGQGHSPLHF; cdr3_nt: TGTGCCAGCAGTCCGTCGGGACAGGGCCATTCACCCCTCCACTTT; cdr3_length: 15; v_call: TRBV27; clone_size: NA; j_call: TRBJ1-6; d_call: TRBD1